This TCR beta chain emerged from a study of blood T cell repertoires in COVID-19. Turning to the study itself: Sites across the United States, Italy and Spain contributed samples from acute and convalescent COVID-19. Nucleic acid was either cDNA or gDNA, and it came from T cells, B-cell-depleted T cells, or PBMCs.

Per the authors' pipeline: Scientists estimated how many nucleated cells there were by amplifying reference gene primers. Generated by immunoSEQ multiplex PCR, the TCRdb table keeps only in-frame clones and is missing some. V and J calls and clone size are those listed in that table; D and trimming were worked out from the DNA. The repertoire includes roughly 150,000 clones, approximately 82% of them detected once, and about 10% sits in the top ten. Germline values: CDR1 MNHEY, CDR2 SVGEGT. The CDR3 is made up of 14 amino acids. V lost 0 bases and J lost 4, with 9 bases in between. The receptor's source is a woman of 80 years or more with active or convalescent COVID-19. The material sequenced was peripheral blood. The chain is built from TRBV6-2 or TRBV6-3 and TRBJ1-2, with D perhaps TRBD1 (5 bases). The CDR3 DNA is TGTGCCAGCAGTTACTCGGCCAGGGCCTATGGCTACACCTTC. Translating gives CASSYSARAYGYTF.